This is a list of T cell receptor beta chains from one sample in a study of cytomegalovirus exposure and HLA in healthy donors. The table came from immunoSEQ multiplex PCR; TCRdb's copy has only in-frame clones and leaves some out. The data contain around 160,000 clones, 77% of them seen just once; the ten biggest clones take up approximately 2.1%. Sequencing used PBMCs. Every receptor here comes from a man between 50 and 59 years old in good health and CMV-seropositive. The CDR3 runs from the conserved cysteine through the conserved F or W.

V: TRBV29-1
CDR3: CSVETTNRGSANIQYF

V: TRBV30
CDR3: CAWTLDSHNQPQHF

V: TRBV6-5
CDR3: CASSVTGHSGNTIYF

V: TRBV27
CDR3: CASRGQPANTGELFF

V: TRBV7-3
CDR3: CASSLIPVLAGETDTQYF

V: TRBV9
CDR3: CASSPSHRGSYEQYF

V: TRBV7-9
CDR3: CASSLTDISTEAFF

V: TRBV7-2
CDR3: CASSPQTGATEAFF

V: TRBV15
CDR3: CATSRDGVGDRNTGELFF

V: TRBV4-1
CDR3: CASSQDGTSKETQYF

V: TRBV6-1
CDR3: CASSEETFTPQHF

V: TRBV6-1
CDR3: CASSEVRGSGTEAFF

V: TRBV11-2
CDR3: CASSLATGGLGYTF

V: TRBV4-1
CDR3: CASSHNSASNYGYTF

V: TRBV10-3
CDR3: CASEPTDNNEQFF

V: TRBV6-5
CDR3: CASSYGGGSEAFF

V: TRBV4-3
CDR3: CASSQDTGKLQPQHF

V: TRBV5-1
CDR3: CASSLIGANEKLFF

V: TRBV18
CDR3: CASSPVGLAPSEQFF

V: TRBV4-1
CDR3: CASSQLTGTGGLIQYF

V: TRBV6-6
CDR3: CASSPTGWRYQPQHF

V: TRBV11-2
CDR3: CASSLGTPNTEAFF

V: TRBV4-1
CDR3: CASSQDIGQTYGYTF

V: TRBV4-2
CDR3: CASSQNAGGATGELFF

V: TRBV6-1
CDR3: CASREDRANYGYTF

V: TRBV19
CDR3: CATHGQGGSYEQYF

V: TRBV6-5
CDR3: CASSQGASEQFF

V: TRBV5-5
CDR3: CASSLAGTGNSPLHF

V: TRBV4-1
CDR3: CASSQEPYSGVNNEQFF

V: TRBV18
CDR3: CASSQDRNNEKLFF

V: TRBV7-9
CDR3: CASRLTGGGGYGYTF

V: TRBV21-1
CDR3: CASRPGCSYEQYF

V: TRBV25-1
CDR3: CASSEFGGGANEQFF

V: TRBV19
CDR3: CASVTRVTLNYGYTF

V: TRBV6-5
CDR3: CASSSLAGGTGELFF

V: TRBV4-3
CDR3: CASSQVGGRNQPQHF

V: TRBV4-3
CDR3: CASSQVTGIGTGELFF

V: TRBV19
CDR3: CASSIRGGGAYNEQFF

V: TRBV6-5
CDR3: CASRLQVNYGYTF

V: TRBV28
CDR3: CASSLVVEGGDSAF